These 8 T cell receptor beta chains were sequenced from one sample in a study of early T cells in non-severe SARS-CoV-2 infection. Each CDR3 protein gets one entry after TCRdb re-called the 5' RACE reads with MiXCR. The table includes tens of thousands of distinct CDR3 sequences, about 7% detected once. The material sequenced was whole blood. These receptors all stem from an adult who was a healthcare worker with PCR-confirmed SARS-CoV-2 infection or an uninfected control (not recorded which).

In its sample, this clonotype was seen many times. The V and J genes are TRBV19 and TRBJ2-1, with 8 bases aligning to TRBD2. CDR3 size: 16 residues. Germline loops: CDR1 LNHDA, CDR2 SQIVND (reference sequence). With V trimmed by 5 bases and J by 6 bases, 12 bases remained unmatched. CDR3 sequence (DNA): TGTGCCAGTAGTTCCGCTAGCGGGCCTCTACCCAATGAGCAGTTCTTC. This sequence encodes CASSSASGPLPNEQFF.

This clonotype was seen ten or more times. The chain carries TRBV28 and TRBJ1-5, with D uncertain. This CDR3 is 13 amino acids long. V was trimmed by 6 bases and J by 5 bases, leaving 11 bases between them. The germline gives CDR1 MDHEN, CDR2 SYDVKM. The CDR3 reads CASRAGVHQPQHF. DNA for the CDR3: TGTGCCAGCAGGGCCGGGGTCCATCAGCCCCAGCATTTT.

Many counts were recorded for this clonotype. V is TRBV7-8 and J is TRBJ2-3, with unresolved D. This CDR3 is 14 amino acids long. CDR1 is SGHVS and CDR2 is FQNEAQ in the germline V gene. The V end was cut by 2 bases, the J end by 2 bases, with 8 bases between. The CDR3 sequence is CASSLRALTDTQYF. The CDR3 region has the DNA TGTGCCAGCAGCTTAAGGGCCCTCACAGATACGCAGTATTTT. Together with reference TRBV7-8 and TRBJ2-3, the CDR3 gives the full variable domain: GAGVSQSPRYKVAKRGQDVALRCDPISGHVSLFWYQQALGQGPEFLTYFQNEAQLDKSGLPSDRFFAERPEGSVSTLKIQRTQQEDSAVYLCASSLRALTDTQYFGPGTRLTVL.

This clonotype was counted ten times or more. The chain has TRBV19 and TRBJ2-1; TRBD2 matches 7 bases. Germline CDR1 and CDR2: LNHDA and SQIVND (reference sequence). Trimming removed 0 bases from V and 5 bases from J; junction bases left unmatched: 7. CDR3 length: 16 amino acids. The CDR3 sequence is CASSIDPTTSHNEQFF. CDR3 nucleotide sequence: TGTGCCAGTAGTATAGATCCGACGACTAGCCACAATGAGCAGTTCTTC.

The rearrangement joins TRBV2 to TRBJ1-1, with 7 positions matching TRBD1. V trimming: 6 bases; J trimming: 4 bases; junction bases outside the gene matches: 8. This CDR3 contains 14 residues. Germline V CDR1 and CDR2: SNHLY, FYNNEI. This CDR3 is CASRPDREGTEAFF. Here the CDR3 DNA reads TGTGCCAGCAGACCCGACAGGGAAGGCACTGAAGCTTTCTTT.

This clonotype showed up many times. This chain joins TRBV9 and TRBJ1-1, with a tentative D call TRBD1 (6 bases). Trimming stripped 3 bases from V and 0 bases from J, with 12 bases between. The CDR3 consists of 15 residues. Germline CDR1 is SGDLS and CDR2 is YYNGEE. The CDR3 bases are TGTGCCAGCAGCGCCTCGGGACAACTGAACACTGAAGCTTTCTTT. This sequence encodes CASSASGQLNTEAFF.

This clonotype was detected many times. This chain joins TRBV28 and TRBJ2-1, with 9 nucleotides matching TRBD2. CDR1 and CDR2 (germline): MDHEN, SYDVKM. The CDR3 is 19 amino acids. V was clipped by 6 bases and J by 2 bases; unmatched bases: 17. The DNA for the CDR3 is TGTGCCAGCAGCCTGAGGGAAAATCGCGGGAGGGAACCCTACAATGAGCAGTTCTTC. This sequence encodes CASSLRENRGREPYNEQFF. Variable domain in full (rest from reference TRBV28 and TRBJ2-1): DVKVTQSSRYLVKRTGEKVFLECVQDMDHENMFWYRQDPGLGLRLIYFSYDVKMKEKGDIPEGYSVSREKKERFSLILESASTNQTSMYLCASSLRENRGREPYNEQFFGPGTRLTVL.

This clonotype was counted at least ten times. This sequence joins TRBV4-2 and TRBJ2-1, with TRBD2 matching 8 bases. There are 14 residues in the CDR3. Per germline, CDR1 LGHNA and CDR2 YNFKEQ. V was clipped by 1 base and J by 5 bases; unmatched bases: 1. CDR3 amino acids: CASSQGAGDNEQFF. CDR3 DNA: TGTGCCAGCAGCCAAGGAGCGGGGGACAATGAGCAGTTCTTC.